This T cell receptor beta chain was sequenced in a study of blood T cell repertoires in COVID-19. The overall study: Samples representing acute and convalescent COVID-19 were sourced from the United States, Italy and Spain. The analysed material was cDNA or gDNA that came from T cells, B-cell-depleted T cells, or PBMCs.

V dropped 0 bases and J dropped 6; count of bases not matched to a gene: 1. Germline V CDR1 and CDR2: SGHNT, YYREEE (reference sequence). The CDR3 is made up of 15 amino acids. Profiled with immunoSEQ multiplex PCR; TCRdb holds only in-frame clones, not every one. Of roughly 75,000 clones listed, approximately 85% were seen once; the top ten hold around 9.6%. The source of this sequence is a man aged 45-65 years with COVID-19, enrolled during active disease. V usage is TRBV5-4 and J usage is TRBJ2-1, with 12 bases fitting TRBD2. The sequencing input was peripheral blood. For the CDR3, the DNA is TGTGCCAGCAGCTTGGGACTAGCGGGAGTCAATGAGCAGTTCTTC. Translating it yields CASSLGLAGVNEQFF.